This T cell receptor (beta chain) was captured in a study of blood T cell repertoires in COVID-19. As concerns this clone: Other nucleotide sequences from this sample produce the same CDR3.

Germline trimming cut 7 bases from V and 8 bases from J; bases unmatched to any gene: 6. The germline gives CDR1 SQVTM, CDR2 ANQGSEA. CDR3 size: 12 residues. The data were produced by immunoSEQ multiplex PCR, yet TCRdb's version contains in-frame clones alone and is incomplete. Of tens of thousands of clones detected, around 88% appear once; the ten largest clones hold approximately 6.4%. This TCR was sampled from a woman in her sixties or seventies with acute or convalescent COVID-19. The rearrangement links TRBV29-1 to TRBJ1-2, with 11 nucleotides matching TRBD1. Sequenced input: peripheral blood. Here the CDR3 DNA reads TGCAGCGGGCGGGGGACAGGGGGGGGCTACACCTTC. It is translated as CSGRGTGGGYTF.